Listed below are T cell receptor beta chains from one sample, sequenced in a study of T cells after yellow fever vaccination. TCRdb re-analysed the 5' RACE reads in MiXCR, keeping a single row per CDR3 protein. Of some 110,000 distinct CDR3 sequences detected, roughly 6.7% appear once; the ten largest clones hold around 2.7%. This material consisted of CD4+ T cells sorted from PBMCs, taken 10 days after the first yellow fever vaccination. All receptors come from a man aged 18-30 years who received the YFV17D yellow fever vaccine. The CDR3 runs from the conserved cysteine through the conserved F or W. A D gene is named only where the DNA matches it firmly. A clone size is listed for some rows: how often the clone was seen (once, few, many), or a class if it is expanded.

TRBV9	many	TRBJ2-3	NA	CASSNDRGALQATDTQYF	TGTGCCAGCAGCAACGATAGGGGGGCTCTCCAGGCCACAGATACGCAGTATTTT
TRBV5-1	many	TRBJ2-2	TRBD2	CASSLRTSGNTGELFF	TGCGCCAGCAGCCTAAGGACTAGCGGAAACACCGGGGAGCTGTTTTTT
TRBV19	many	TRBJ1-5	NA	CASSRMINQPQHF	TGTGCCAGTAGTCGAATGATCAATCAGCCCCAGCATTTT
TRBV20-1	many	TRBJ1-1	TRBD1	CSAVSIRGLTEAFF	TGCAGTGCTGTCAGCATTAGGGGGCTCACTGAAGCTTTCTTT
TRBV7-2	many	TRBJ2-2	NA	CASSLYRSTGELFF	TGTGCCAGCAGCCTCTATCGGAGCACCGGGGAGCTGTTTTTT
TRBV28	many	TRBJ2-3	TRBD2	CAATAGGRAQYF	TGTGCCGCGACGGCGGGGGGAAGGGCGCAGTATTTT
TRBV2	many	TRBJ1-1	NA	CASSDVGTPGTEAFF	TGTGCCAGCAGTGACGTAGGGACCCCAGGGACTGAAGCTTTCTTT
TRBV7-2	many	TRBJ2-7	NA	CASSFRDLDEQYF	TGTGCCAGCAGCTTCCGGGACCTAGACGAGCAGTACTTC
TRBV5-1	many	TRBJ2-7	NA	CASNLGGVSYEQYF	TGCGCCAGCAACCTCGGTGGGGTATCCTACGAGCAGTACTTC
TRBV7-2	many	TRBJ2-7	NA	CASSFDRASYEQYF	TGTGCCAGCAGCTTTGACAGAGCTTCCTACGAGCAGTACTTC
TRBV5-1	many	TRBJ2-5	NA	CASSLSGPQETQYF	TGCGCCAGCAGCTTGTCGGGGCCCCAAGAGACCCAGTACTTC
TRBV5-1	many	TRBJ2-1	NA	CASSFFGGAHLPPEQFF	TGCGCCAGCAGCTTTTTCGGCGGGGCACACCTCCCCCCTGAGCAGTTCTTC
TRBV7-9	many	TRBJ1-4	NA	CASAKWEEREKLFF	TGTGCCAGCGCGAAATGGGAGGAGCGTGAAAAACTGTTTTTT
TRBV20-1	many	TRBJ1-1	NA	CSAPPTVEAFF	TGCAGTGCGCCCCCGACAGTCGAAGCTTTCTTT
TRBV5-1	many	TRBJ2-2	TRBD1	CASETGTANTGELFF	TGCGCCAGTGAAACCGGGACAGCGAACACCGGGGAGCTGTTTTTT
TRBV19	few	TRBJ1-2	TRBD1	CASRQGVDYGYTF	TGTGCCAGCCGACAGGGGGTTGACTATGGCTACACCTTC
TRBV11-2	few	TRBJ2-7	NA	CASSSWFRLGEQYF	TGTGCCAGCAGCTCCTGGTTCCGGCTAGGCGAGCAGTACTTC
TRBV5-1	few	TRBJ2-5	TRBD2	CASSWGLAEETQYF	TGCGCCAGCAGCTGGGGACTAGCCGAAGAGACCCAGTACTTC
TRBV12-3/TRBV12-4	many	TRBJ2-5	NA	CASSFLEETQYF	TGTGCCAGCAGTTTTCTGGAAGAGACCCAGTACTTC
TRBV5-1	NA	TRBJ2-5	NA	CASSLGGHFQETQYF	TGCGCCAGCAGCTTAGGGGGACACTTCCAAGAGACCCAGTACTTC
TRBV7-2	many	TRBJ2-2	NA	CASSLASTNGELFF	TGTGCCAGCAGCTTAGCTTCGACAAACGGGGAGCTGTTTTTT
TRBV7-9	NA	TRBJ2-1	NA	CASSLVSGYNEQFF	TGTGCCAGCAGCTTAGTGAGTGGTTACAATGAGCAGTTCTTC
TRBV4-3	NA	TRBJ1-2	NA	CASSQDRRGYTF	TGCGCCAGCAGCCAAGATCGGAGGGGCTACACCTTC
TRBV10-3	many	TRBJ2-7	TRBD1	CAITDRRGRGSYEQYF	TGTGCCATCACCGATCGCAGGGGGCGCGGGTCCTACGAGCAGTACTTC
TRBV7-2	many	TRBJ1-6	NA	CASSFYRASSPLHF	TGTGCCAGCAGCTTCTACAGGGCGAGTTCACCCCTCCACTTT
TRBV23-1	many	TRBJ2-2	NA	CASSQSWTLDTGELFF	TGCGCCAGCAGTCAATCATGGACACTAGACACCGGGGAGCTGTTTTTT
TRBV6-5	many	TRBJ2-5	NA	CASSYWGASGTQYF	TGTGCCAGCAGTTATTGGGGGGCCTCGGGCACCCAGTACTTC
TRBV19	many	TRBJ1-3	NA	CASRSGNAGNTIYF	TGTGCCAGTAGATCAGGTAACGCCGGAAACACCATATATTTT
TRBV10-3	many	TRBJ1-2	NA	CAISVRGRNYGYTF	TGTGCCATCAGTGTCCGGGGACGAAACTATGGCTACACCTTC
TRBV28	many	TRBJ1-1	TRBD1	CASSTPDRGNTEAFF	TGTGCCAGCAGCACGCCGGACAGGGGGAACACTGAAGCTTTCTTT
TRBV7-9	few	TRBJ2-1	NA	CASSFWDGYNEQFF	TGTGCCAGCAGCTTTTGGGATGGGTACAATGAGCAGTTCTTC
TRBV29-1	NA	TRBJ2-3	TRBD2	CSVNDIAGGPPDTQYF	TGCAGCGTTAACGACATAGCGGGGGGGCCTCCAGATACGCAGTATTTT
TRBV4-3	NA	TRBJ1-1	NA	CASSQAPGNTEAFF	TGCGCCAGCAGCCAAGCCCCCGGTAACACTGAAGCTTTCTTT
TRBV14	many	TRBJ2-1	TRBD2	CASSPLAGGTYNEQFF	TGTGCCAGCAGCCCTTTAGCGGGGGGGACCTACAATGAGCAGTTCTTC
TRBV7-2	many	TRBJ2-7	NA	CASSFPPLEQYF	TGTGCCAGCAGCTTTCCCCCCCTCGAGCAGTACTTC
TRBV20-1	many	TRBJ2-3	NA	CSAELRGRRDTQYF	TGCAGTGCAGAGCTAAGAGGGCGTCGGGATACGCAGTATTTT
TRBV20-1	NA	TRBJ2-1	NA	CSASPPEGPSPFF	TGCAGTGCTAGCCCGCCCGAGGGCCCAAGTCCGTTCTTC
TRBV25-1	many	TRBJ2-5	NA	CASSDPRGTQETQYF	TGTGCCAGCAGTGATCCCCGGGGGACACAAGAGACCCAGTACTTC
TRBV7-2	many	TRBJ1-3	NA	CASSREAGNTIYF	TGTGCCAGCAGCCGGGAAGCTGGAAACACCATATATTTT
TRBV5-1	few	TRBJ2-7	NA	CASSLMSSVQEQYF	TGCGCCAGCAGCTTGATGTCTAGCGTTCAGGAGCAGTACTTC
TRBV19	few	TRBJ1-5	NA	CASSSSVGQIGNQPQHF	TGTGCCAGTAGCTCTTCGGTAGGACAGATTGGAAATCAGCCCCAGCATTTT
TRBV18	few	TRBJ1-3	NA	CASSPTVGDSGNTIYF	TGTGCCAGCTCACCTACAGTGGGGGACTCTGGAAACACCATATATTTT
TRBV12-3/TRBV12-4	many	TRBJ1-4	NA	CASSTTGTPLVEKLFF	TGTGCCAGCAGCACGACAGGAACTCCCTTGGTCGAAAAACTGTTTTTT
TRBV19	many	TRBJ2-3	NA	CASSPNTDTQYF	TGTGCCAGTAGCCCAAACACAGATACGCAGTATTTT
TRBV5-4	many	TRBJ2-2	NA	CATQKGGADGELFF	TGTGCCACCCAAAAAGGGGGGGCGGACGGGGAGCTGTTTTTT
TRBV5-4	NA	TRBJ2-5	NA	CASSYTGSQETQYF	TGTGCCAGCAGCTACACAGGGAGCCAAGAGACCCAGTACTTC
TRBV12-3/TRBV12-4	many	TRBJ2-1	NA	CASSPGTINEQFF	TGTGCCAGCAGCCCTGGGACAATCAATGAGCAGTTCTTC
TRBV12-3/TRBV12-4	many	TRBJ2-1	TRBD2	CASRLAGDPYNEQFF	TGTGCCAGCAGACTAGCGGGGGACCCTTACAATGAGCAGTTCTTC